The T cell receptor (beta chain) described here comes from a study of PD-1 blockade in mismatch repair-deficient tumors. Findings and limits, study-wide: Rapid post-treatment expansion, then contraction, generally preceding radiologic response, marked tumor-resident clones.

Germline V gene data show CDR1 as SEHNR and CDR2 as FQNEAQ (reference sequence). V lost 5 bases and J lost 6, with 15 bases in between. The CDR3 spans 14 residues. This clone was observed once. The antigen remains undetermined. TCRdb's table, derived via immunoSEQ multiplex PCR, lists solely in-frame clones and lacks some. The sample contains tens of thousands of clones, around 80% of which appear only once. Source: peripheral blood, taken 12 weeks after starting pembrolizumab. This TCR was sampled from an adult with mismatch repair-deficient cancer. The J gene is TRBJ2-3, the V gene TRBV7-9; D is perhaps TRBD1 (6 bases). CDR3: CASSHGTPKDTQYF. CDR3 in DNA: TGTGCCAGCAGCCATGGGACACCCAAGGATACGCAGTATTTT.